This T cell receptor beta chain was obtained from a study of shared clonotypes between healthy human individuals. Here immunoSEQ multiplex PCR was the method, and the copy in TCRdb shows in-frame clones only, minus some. The data hold 2.3 million or so clones, with 80% to 95% observed a single time. CDR1 and CDR2 (germline): MNHEY, SVGAGI. The CDR3 consists of 13 residues. Trimming removed 5 bases at V and 1 base at J, with 8 bases between. Sequencing used naive CD4+ T cells from PBMCs. Subset described: CD45RA+ positively selected. The TCR sequence derives from a man between 18 and 35 years old in good health. Some clones in this sample may be carry-over from other donors' samples. The chain couples TRBV6-5 to TRBJ1-2; D is ambiguous. CDR3 protein: CASSMGGNYGYTF. The CDR3 coding sequence is TGTGCCAGCAGTATGGGCGGTAACTATGGCTACACCTTC.